These T cell receptor beta chains were read from a single sample in a study of Ad26.COV2.S vaccination and SARS-CoV-2 variants. Method: immunoSEQ multiplex PCR; TCRdb's copy keeps in-frame clones and lacks some. This table has hundreds of thousands of clones, around 87% appearing once. The specimen was peripheral blood, collected in a trial of Ad26.COV2.S vaccine versus placebo. The source is a person aged 18-65 years who received the Ad26.COV2.S COVID-19 vaccine or a placebo. Both conserved end residues are part of each CDR3. The order of the fields is J gene, V gene, clone size, D gene, CDR3 length, CDR3 DNA, CDR3 protein. D genes are given only for firm matches. The size field is filled for only some rows; it gives once, few, many or a size class.

TRBJ2-1 TRBV7-3 - TRBD1 12 TGTGCCAGCAGCTCAGGGGGCCATGAGCAGTTCTTC CASSSGGHEQFF
TRBJ2-2 TRBV5-1 - TRBD1 15 TGCGCCAGCAGCTTCGGACAGGGTGGCACCGGGGAGCTGTTTTTT CASSFGQGGTGELFF
TRBJ1-2 TRBV2 - - 14 TGTGCCAGCAGACAGACAAATACTAACTATGGCTACACCTTC CASRQTNTNYGYTF
TRBJ2-1 TRBV7-2 once - 14 TGTGCCAGCAGCTATCTTGGGAGCTCGGCTGAGCAGTTCTTC CASSYLGSSAEQFF
TRBJ2-4 TRBV6-5 - - 14 TGTGCCGGCGGCGAGGGATTAGCCAAAAACATTCAGTACTTC CAGGEGLAKNIQYF
TRBJ1-2 TRBV7-2 - - 14 TGTGCCAGCAGCTTACGGTCAGAACACTATGGCTACACCTTC CASSLRSEHYGYTF
TRBJ2-3 TRBV24-1 - TRBD2 16 TGTGCCACCAGTGATACTAGCGGGGGGGTAACAGATACGCAGTATTTT CATSDTSGGVTDTQYF
TRBJ1-5 TRBV11-3 - - 11 TGTGCCAGGCACTGCGATCAGCCCCAGCATTTT CARHCDQPQHF
TRBJ2-5 TRBV29-1 - - 13 TGCAGCGTAGGGGACTCAAGTGGAGAGACCCAGTACTTC CSVGDSSGETQYF
TRBJ1-1 TRBV16 - - 13 TGTGCCAGCAGCCAGCGGATGAACACTGAAGCTTTCTTT CASSQRMNTEAFF
TRBJ2-7 TRBV21-1 - - 15 TGTGCCAGCAGCAGGGTTAGGACAGGGAACTACGAGCAGTACTTC CASSRVRTGNYEQYF
TRBJ2-5 TRBV11-1 - TRBD2 16 TGTGCCAGCAGCTTAGCTAGCGGGGGGTTCCAAGAGACCCAGTACTTC CASSLASGGFQETQYF
TRBJ2-5 TRBV12-3/TRBV12-4 - - 12 TGTGCCAGCAGTTTCTTACAAGAGACCCAGTACTTC CASSFLQETQYF
TRBJ1-2 TRBV19 - - 14 TGTGCCAGTAGTATAGGTGGTTGGGGCTATGGCTACACCTTC CASSIGGWGYGYTF
TRBJ2-7 TRBV7-9 - - 12 TGTGCCAGCAGCTGGGGAACGAGGGAGCAGTACTTC CASSWGTREQYF
TRBJ1-2 TRBV19 - - 12 TGTGCCAGTAGTAGGGACGTCGATGGCTACACCTTC CASSRDVDGYTF
TRBJ2-7 TRBV11-2 - - 15 TGTGCCAGCAGCACAGGGTCCGGCTTCCAATACGAGCAGTACTTC CASSTGSGFQYEQYF
TRBJ2-7 TRBV3-1/TRBV3-2 - - 12 TGTGCCAGCAGCCGTCGTTTCTACGAGCAGTACTTC CASSRRFYEQYF
TRBJ2-3 TRBV27 - TRBD2 15 TGTGCCAGCAGCCGTATAGCGGGGGATCCAGATACGCAGTATTTT CASSRIAGDPDTQYF
TRBJ1-3 TRBV19 - - 17 TGTGCCAGTAGTATAGGGTCCGCGCCAATCTCTGGAAACACCATATATTTT CASSIGSAPISGNTIYF
TRBJ2-3 TRBV13 - - 12 TGTGCCAGCAGCTTAGGCCAAGATACGCAGTATTTT CASSLGQDTQYF
TRBJ2-7 TRBV6-6 - TRBD2 14 TGTGCCAGCAGGCGGCGGGAGGGCTCCTACGAGCAGTACTTC CASRRREGSYEQYF
TRBJ2-3 TRBV2 - - 18 TGTGCCAGCAGTATCCGGGACTTTGTCGTGTCCCGTGCAGATACGCAGTATTTT CASSIRDFVVSRADTQYF
TRBJ2-7 TRBV5-1 once - 15 TGCGCCAGCAGCTTGGTTTCTCTTAACAATTACGAGCAGTACTTC CASSLVSLNNYEQYF
TRBJ1-4 TRBV3-1/TRBV3-2 - - 14 TGTGCCAGCAGCCCCCGCGGGGGTGATGAAAAACTGTTTTTT CASSPRGGDEKLFF
TRBJ2-7 TRBV7-2 - - 13 TGTGCCAGCAGCTTAGCCCATTCCTACGAGCAGTACTTC CASSLAHSYEQYF
TRBJ2-7 TRBV5-4 - TRBD2 17 TGTGCCAGCAGCTTGACGACCGGCGGGGGACCAAGATACGAGCAGTACTTC CASSLTTGGGPRYEQYF
TRBJ1-2 TRBV19 - TRBD1 15 TGTGCCAGTAGTCCGGGACAGGGATTTCACTATGGCTACACCTTC CASSPGQGFHYGYTF
TRBJ1-1 TRBV7-9 - - 14 TGTGCCAGCAGTGACGAGGGGGGGAACACTGAAGCTTTCTTT CASSDEGGNTEAFF
TRBJ2-2 TRBV13 - - 15 TGTGCCAGCAGCTTAGGAGGGGGGCGGACCGGGGAGCTGTTTTTT CASSLGGGRTGELFF
TRBJ2-2 TRBV30 - - 16 TGTGCCTGGGACCTTGGGGAGCATATCAACACCGGGGAGCTGTTTTTT CAWDLGEHINTGELFF
TRBJ2-6 TRBV19 - TRBD1 15 TGTGCCAGTAGCGGGACAGGGGCTGGGGCCAACGTCCTGACTTTC CASSGTGAGANVLTF
TRBJ2-2 TRBV29-1 - TRBD2 15 TGCAGCGTTGAGGGACTAGGGGGATTCACCGGGGAGCTGTTTTTT CSVEGLGGFTGELFF
TRBJ2-1 TRBV28 - TRBD1 15 TGTGCCAGCAGTTTACTGGGCAGGGGGTGGGATGAGCAGTTCTTC CASSLLGRGWDEQFF
TRBJ1-4 TRBV25-1 few - 13 TGTGCCAGCAACAACGGATTAAATGAAAAACTGTTTTTT CASNNGLNEKLFF
TRBJ2-3 TRBV15 - TRBD1 16 TGTGCCACCAGCAGAGAAGGACAGGGGGCCACAGATACGCAGTATTTT CATSREGQGATDTQYF
TRBJ1-5 TRBV30 once - 16 TGTGCCTTCACGAGGGGGGAACCTTATAGCAATCAGCCCCAGCATTTT CAFTRGEPYSNQPQHF
TRBJ1-5 TRBV2 - TRBD1 15 TGTGCCAGCAGTTCCGGGACAGGGGGCTTTCAGCCCCAGCATTTT CASSSGTGGFQPQHF
TRBJ1-1 TRBV6-6 - - 14 TGTGCCAGCGGGGGGCGGGTTATGGGAACTGAAGCTTTCTTT CASGGRVMGTEAFF
TRBJ2-3 TRBV4-2 once TRBD2 16 TGTGCCAGCAGCCAACAGACTAGCGGGGGCACAGATACGCAGTATTTT CASSQQTSGGTDTQYF
TRBJ2-3 TRBV5-6 - - 12 TGTGCCAGCAGCCAGGACTGGGGATCGCAGTATTTT CASSQDWGSQYF
TRBJ2-7 TRBV5-1 - - 15 TGCGCCAGCAGCGAGAGGGACACATACTTCTACGAGCAGTACTTC CASSERDTYFYEQYF
TRBJ1-5 TRBV19 - TRBD1 15 TGTGCCAGTAGCTCCGGAACAGGGGGCAATCAGCCCCAGCATTTT CASSSGTGGNQPQHF
TRBJ1-5 TRBV19 - - 15 TGTGCCAGTAGTATAGCCAGGCCCCTTGGCCAGCCCCAGCATTTT CASSIARPLGQPQHF
TRBJ2-3 TRBV4-1 once - 13 TGCGCCAGCAGCAACGTGGGGGCAGATACGCAGTATTTT CASSNVGADTQYF
TRBJ1-3 TRBV10-3 - - 16 TGTGCCATCAGTGAGCCCGCAGGGGTCTCTGGAAACACCATATATTTT CAISEPAGVSGNTIYF
TRBJ2-4 TRBV5-1 - TRBD1 14 TGCGCCAGCAGCACAGGGACAGGGAAAAACATTCAGTACTTC CASSTGTGKNIQYF
TRBJ2-3 TRBV13 once - 11 TGTGCCAGCACCTCGACCGGGCCGCAGTATTTT CASTSTGPQYF
TRBJ1-6 TRBV5-1 - - 15 TGCGCCAGCAGCGAAACGGCAGCCCGGAATTCACCCCTCCACTTT CASSETAARNSPLHF
TRBJ1-2 TRBV23-1 - - 17 TGCGCCAGCAGTCAACGTAACAGGGAGTGGGAAAACTATGGCTGCACCTTC CASSQRNREWENYGCTF
TRBJ1-5 TRBV3-1/TRBV3-2 - - 18 TGTGCCAGCAGCCAGGCGACAGAACAATACAAGGTAGATCAGCCCCAGCATTTT CASSQATEQYKVDQPQHF
TRBJ2-1 TRBV11-3 - TRBD2 16 TGTGCCAGCAGCTCCCAATCCGGGGGGATCTACAATGAGCAGTTCTTC CASSSQSGGIYNEQFF
TRBJ2-1 TRBV10-3 - TRBD2 16 TGTGCCATCAGTGATAGGACTAGCGGGGGGACCAATGAGCAGTTCTTC CAISDRTSGGTNEQFF